A single sample gave rise to the 21 T cell receptor beta chains below, sequenced in a study of metastatic and nonmetastatic thyroid tumors. TCRdb called clones again from the PCR reads with MiXCR. Of about 21,000 clones in the sample, approximately 30% were seen once. Patients underwent thyroid surgery, and none had received any treatment before it. The sequencing input was blood. The receptors were sampled from a female donor with papillary thyroid cancer or a benign thyroid nodule (not recorded which). Some clones in this sample may be carry-over from other donors' samples.

The chain uses TRBV4-3 and TRBJ2-3; D gene ambiguous. The germline CDR1 and CDR2 sequences are LGHNA and YSLEER. This CDR3 contains 12 residues. V was shortened by 0 bases and J by 7 bases, with 5 bases between the two germline ends. The CDR3 here is CASSQEGNTQYF. The DNA for the CDR3 is TGCGCCAGCAGCCAAGAAGGGAATACGCAGTATTTT.

The sample holds many counts of this clone. The chain recombines TRBV2 with TRBJ2-5; 9 bases fit TRBD1. The CDR3 consists of 12 residues. V dropped 6 bases and J dropped 4; count of bases not matched to a gene: 0. CDR1 is SNHLY, CDR2 FYNNEI, per germline. The CDR3 loop is CASRQGAETQYF. DNA for the CDR3: TGTGCCAGCAGACAGGGGGCAGAGACCCAGTACTTC.

V usage is TRBV28 and J usage is TRBJ2-1; 8 bases fit TRBD1. V shed 6 bases and J 8 bases; nucleotides not matched to a gene: 3. Germline-derived CDR1 and CDR2 are MDHEN and SYDVKM. This CDR3 is 12 amino acids long. CDR3 sequence reads: CASRAGGDEQFF. The CDR3, as DNA: TGTGCCAGCAGGGCAGGGGGCGATGAGCAGTTCTTC.

This clone was counted ten times or more. The chain links TRBV6-2 or TRBV6-3 to TRBJ2-7, with 9 positions matching TRBD1. This CDR3 is 16 amino acids long. The trim removed 7 bases at V and 6 bases at J, leaving 16 bases unmatched. Germline CDR1 is MNHEY and CDR2 is SVGEGT. The CDR3 here is CASTYYQDRGFREQYF. The CDR3 region has the DNA TGTGCCAGCACCTATTATCAGGACAGGGGTTTTCGCGAGCAGTACTTC.

This clone was recorded many times. The chain uses TRBV9 and TRBJ2-3, with D perhaps matching TRBD2 (5 bases). Germline-derived CDR1 and CDR2 are SGDLS and YYNGEE. Trimming removed 6 bases from V and 0 bases from J, with 14 bases in between. CDR3 size: 15 residues. The CDR3 sequence: CASKRRVPSTDTQYF. CDR3 nucleotides: TGTGCCAGCAAAAGGCGGGTCCCTAGCACAGATACGCAGTATTTT.

This clone was counted many times. The chain has TRBV18 and TRBJ2-5; D not resolved. V lost 1 base to trimming and J lost 5 bases, with 11 bases between them. The CDR3 has 14 residues. The germline V gene has CDR1 KGHSH and CDR2 LQKENI. The CDR3 is CASSPQSGRETQYF. The CDR3 DNA reads TGTGCCAGCTCACCACAGTCCGGTCGCGAGACCCAGTACTTC.

This clone is medium-sized. The rearrangement joins TRBV24-1 to TRBJ1-2; D not resolved. CDR1 and CDR2 (germline): KGHDR, SFDVKD. The CDR3 covers 17 residues. The V gene lost 3 bases and the J gene lost 2 bases, with 18 bases spanning the gap. CDR3: CATSDAKVPDRNYGYTF. The CDR3 DNA is TGTGCCACCAGTGATGCCAAAGTCCCGGATAGGAACTATGGCTACACCTTC.

V and J are TRBV30 and TRBJ1-1; maybe TRBD1 (6 bases). Per the germline V gene, CDR1 is GTSNPN and CDR2 is SVGIG (reference sequence). Between the trimmed V and J ends, which lost 2 bases and 1 base, there was a span of 8 bases. The CDR3 is 13 residues long. CDR3 protein: CAWSRGRNTEAFF. Here the CDR3 DNA reads TGTGCCTGGAGTCGGGGGCGGAACACTGAAGCTTTCTTT.

There are many counts of this clone. The rearrangement links TRBV7-2 to TRBJ2-7; a weak D match, TRBD1 (5 bases). The germline CDR1 and CDR2 sequences are SGHTA and FQGNSA. V lost 8 bases, J lost 1 base, and 15 bases lay in between. This CDR3 contains 14 residues. Written as DNA, the CDR3 is TGTGCCAGCCAGATCAGCCCAGGGTCCTACGAGCAGTACTTC. The encoded protein is CASQISPGSYEQYF. Drawing the rest from reference TRBV7-2 and TRBJ2-7, the complete variable domain is GAGVSQSPSNKVTEKGKDVELRCDPISGHTALYWYRQSLGQGLEFLIYFQGNSAPDKSGLPSDRFSAERTGGSVSTLTIQRTQQEDSAVYLCASQISPGSYEQYFGPGTRLTVT.

This chain connects TRBV9 to TRBJ1-2, with no clear D. Germline values: CDR1 SGDLS, CDR2 YYNGEE. Deletions cut 0 bases from V and 4 bases from J, with 13 bases between. The CDR3 consists of 15 residues. CDR3 sequence: CASSVVPGSGYGYTF. In DNA form, the CDR3 reads TGTGCCAGCAGCGTAGTCCCGGGATCGGGCTATGGCTACACCTTC.

V usage is TRBV4-2 and J usage is TRBJ2-7, with 14 bases identical to TRBD2. CDR3 length: 17 residues. The V and J ends lost 4 bases and 6 bases, in that order; junction bases with no gene match: 11. CDR1 LGHNA and CDR2 YNFKEQ come from the germline V gene. The CDR3 region has the DNA TGTGCCAGCAGCCGGAGTGCGACTAGCGGGAGGGGATCCGAGCAGTACTTC. Translating gives CASSRSATSGRGSEQYF.

At least ten counts were recorded for this clone. A much bigger clone sits one base away, suggesting this may be a read error. Other nucleotide sequences from this sample produce the same CDR3. The gene calls are TRBV7-6 and TRBJ2-7, with D perhaps being TRBD1 or TRBD2 (5 bases each). The CDR3 extends over 15 amino acids. Germline-derived CDR1 and CDR2 are SGHVS and FNYEAQ. Trimming removed 2 bases from V and 1 base from J, with 12 bases in between. DNA for the CDR3: TGTGCCAGCAGCTTAACGGGGCAGCCATCCTACGAGCAGTACTTC. Encoded protein: CASSLTGQPSYEQYF.

This clone occurred many times. The chain employs TRBV10-3 and TRBJ1-1, with 9 bases lining up with TRBD1. CDR1 and CDR2 from the germline V gene are ENHRY and SYGVKD. The CDR3 totals 13 residues. V lost 6 bases to trimming and J lost 7 bases; unmatched junction nucleotides: 6. The CDR3: CAIRRQGGGEAFF. For the CDR3, the DNA is TGTGCCATCAGGAGACAGGGGGGCGGTGAAGCTTTCTTT.

V is TRBV11-2 and J is TRBJ1-6; 7 nucleotides line up with TRBD1. The trim removed 5 bases at V and 9 bases at J, leaving 10 bases unmatched. Looked up from germline, CDR1 is SGHAT and CDR2 is FQNNGV. The length of the CDR3 is 15 residues. CDR3 DNA sequence: TGTGCCAGCAGCAACCGGGACAGTGGGATTTCACCCCTCCACTTT. Its translation: CASSNRDSGISPLHF.

This clone was observed many times. The V and J genes are TRBV6-2 or TRBV6-3 and TRBJ2-6; D is unclear. CDR1 MNHEY and CDR2 SVGEGT come from the germline V gene. This CDR3 is built from 16 residues. V was shortened by 5 bases and J by 0 bases, with 11 bases between the two germline ends. The CDR3 sequence: CASSTLADSGANVLTF. Here the CDR3 DNA reads TGTGCCAGCAGTACTTTAGCTGACTCTGGGGCCAACGTCCTGACTTTC.

The chain combines TRBV11-2 with TRBJ2-7; 7 nucleotides line up with TRBD1. Germline V gives CDR1 SGHAT, CDR2 FQNNGV. The CDR3 length is 14 residues. V lost 4 bases, J lost 2 bases, and 5 bases stayed unmatched. This CDR3 reads CASSSTRGTYEQYF. CDR3 bases: TGTGCCAGCAGCTCCACCAGGGGGACCTACGAGCAGTACTTC.

This clone occurred many times. This chain uses TRBV7-6 with TRBJ2-3; D unclear. The CDR3 has 16 residues. Germline V gene sequence: CDR1 SGHVS, CDR2 FNYEAQ. Trimming cost V 3 bases and J 0 bases, with 13 bases left between them. The CDR3 loop reads CASSLSARTSTDTQYF. The CDR3 DNA follows: TGTGCCAGCAGCTTGAGCGCAAGAACTAGCACAGATACGCAGTATTTT.

This clone is medium-sized. The chain carries TRBV2 and TRBJ1-6; D may be TRBD1 (5 bases). V lost 6 bases and J lost 4, with 10 bases in between. There are 14 residues in the CDR3. Per the germline V gene, CDR1 is SNHLY and CDR2 is FYNNEI. CDR3 protein: CASRRDAYNSPLHF. DNA for the CDR3: TGTGCCAGCAGAAGGGACGCATATAATTCACCCCTCCACTTT.

This clone counts as medium-sized (0.01 to 0.1%). The rearrangement uses TRBV5-1 and TRBJ2-7, with TRBD1 identical over 8 bases. J gave up 4 bases and V 4 bases, and 7 bases lay outside the gene matches. Germline loops: CDR1 SGHRS, CDR2 YFSETQ. The CDR3 runs 14 residues. CDR3 in amino acids: CASSTGTGAYEQYF. DNA of the CDR3: TGCGCCAGCAGCACCGGGACAGGAGCATACGAGCAGTACTTC.

The J gene is TRBJ1-1, the V gene TRBV9, with TRBD1 identical over 7 bases. The V and J ends lost 4 bases and 5 bases, in that order; junction bases with no gene match: 11. CDR1 and CDR2 (germline): SGDLS, YYNGEE. The CDR3 is 15 amino acids. CDR3 sequence: CASSFSGTVITEAFF. The CDR3 DNA sequence: TGTGCCAGCAGCTTTTCCGGGACAGTGATAACTGAAGCTTTCTTT.

Ten or more counts support this clone. The chain combines TRBV15 with TRBJ1-2; 8 bases agree with TRBD1. Germline CDR1 LNHNV, CDR2 YYDKDF (reference sequence). This CDR3 has 13 amino acids. Germline trimming cut 4 bases from V and 3 bases from J; bases unmatched to any gene: 1. The CDR3 is CATSKQGDYGYTF. The CDR3, as DNA: TGTGCCACCAGCAAACAGGGGGACTATGGCTACACCTTC.